Listed below are T cell receptor beta chains from one sample, sequenced in a study of cytomegalovirus exposure and HLA in healthy donors. This table comes from immunoSEQ multiplex PCR, and its TCRdb copy is limited to in-frame clones, with some not included. The repertoire includes 100,000 to 150,000 clones, 75% to 90% of them detected once, and 0.24% sits in the top ten. The sample comprised PBMCs. All receptors derive from a man aged 50 or older in good health and CMV-seronegative. The CDR3 runs from the conserved cysteine through the conserved F or W. The D gene is left open where the match is weak. Clone size is given for some rows only: seen once, a few or many times, or a class if the clone is expanded.

J,size,V,D,DNA,CDR3
TRBJ2-7,few,TRBV28,TRBD1,TGTGCCAGCCGGAGACAGGGAGCCTACGAGCAGTACTTC,CASRRQGAYEQYF
TRBJ2-7,-,TRBV7-2,-,TGTGCCAGCACTAGAGACCGTGCCTACGAGCAGTACTTC,CASTRDRAYEQYF
TRBJ1-1,-,TRBV30,-,TGTGCCTGGACCAAGGGAGGGGTCACTGAAGCTTTCTTT,CAWTKGGVTEAFF
TRBJ2-5,-,TRBV30,TRBD2,TGTGCCTGGAGTGTACGGGGACTAGCGGGGGGGTCAGAGACCCAGTACTTC,CAWSVRGLAGGSETQYF
TRBJ1-5,-,TRBV11-2,TRBD1,TGTGCCAGCAGCTTAATACAGGGGGCCTATAGCAATCAGCCCCAGCATTTT,CASSLIQGAYSNQPQHF
TRBJ1-5,few,TRBV10-3,-,TGTGCCATCAGTGTAGACCCAGGGAACAATCAGCCCCAGCATTTT,CAISVDPGNNQPQHF
TRBJ2-5,-,TRBV6-4,-,TGTGCCAGCAGTGACTCCAGAGGAGAGACCCAGTACTTC,CASSDSRGETQYF
TRBJ2-3,few,TRBV7-2,-,TGTGCCAGCAGCTTTTCCCCAGGGAGGGGGGATACGCAGTATTTT,CASSFSPGRGDTQYF
TRBJ2-3,-,TRBV27,TRBD2,TGTGCCAGCAGTTTAGGACTAGCGACGGATACGCAGTATTTT,CASSLGLATDTQYF
TRBJ2-1,once,TRBV4-3,-,TGCGCCAGCAGCCCTGACAATCAACCCTACAATGAGCAGTTCTTC,CASSPDNQPYNEQFF
TRBJ2-7,-,TRBV9,-,TGTGCCAGCAGCGTAGCGGGAACAAGCTACGAGCAGTACTTC,CASSVAGTSYEQYF
TRBJ2-7,-,TRBV28,-,TGTGCCAGCACCGCCCCCCAGGGCCACGAGCAGTACTTC,CASTAPQGHEQYF
TRBJ1-1,few,TRBV4-1,-,TGCGCCAGCAGCCAACTCCACGTTTCAGGGAACACTGAAGCTTTCTTT,CASSQLHVSGNTEAFF
TRBJ2-7,-,TRBV7-9,-,TGTGCCAGCAGCTTAGCAATATACGAGCAGTACTTC,CASSLAIYEQYF
TRBJ2-5,-,TRBV5-8,TRBD2,TGTGCCAGCAGCTTTGGACTAGCCTCCACCGAGACCCAGTACTTC,CASSFGLASTETQYF
TRBJ1-5,once,TRBV10-3,TRBD1,TGTGCCAGCCGGACAGGGGCTGGCAATCAGCCCCAGCATTTT,CASRTGAGNQPQHF
TRBJ2-7,-,TRBV7-3,TRBD2,TGTGCCAGCAGCTTTAGCGGGGGGGCCCCCTACGAGCAGTACTTC,CASSFSGGAPYEQYF
TRBJ2-7,-,TRBV14,-,TGTGCCAGCAGCCAAGTCGGAGGAGCCCCCTACGAGCAGTACTTC,CASSQVGGAPYEQYF
TRBJ2-5,-,TRBV5-1,-,TGCGCCAGCAGCCCCGCACTACCCACACAAGAGACCCAGTACTTC,CASSPALPTQETQYF
TRBJ1-1,-,TRBV6-5,-,TGTGCCAGCACCACAAGTAGTCTGGCGGACACTGAAGCTTTCTTT,CASTTSSLADTEAFF
TRBJ1-2,-,TRBV18,-,TGTGCCAGCTCACCACGGTCAGGGGACTATGGCTACACCTTC,CASSPRSGDYGYTF
TRBJ1-6,-,TRBV30,TRBD1,TGTGCCTGGGTTTCAGGGGGCCATTCACCCCTCCACTTT,CAWVSGGHSPLHF
TRBJ2-2,few,TRBV4-3,-,TGCGCCAGCAGCCAAGACCTCGTCCCCGGGGAGCTGTTTTTT,CASSQDLVPGELFF
TRBJ2-7,-,TRBV30,TRBD1,TGTGCCTGGAGTGCCGGGGTGACAGGGGCACGGTACGAGCAGTACTTC,CAWSAGVTGARYEQYF
TRBJ1-1,-,TRBV10-3,-,TGTGCCATCAGTGAGGTCCTAGGGGACACTGAAGCTTTCTTT,CAISEVLGDTEAFF